The 19 T cell receptor beta chains below all came from one sample that was sequenced in a study of shared clonotypes between healthy human individuals. Libraries were prepared by immunoSEQ multiplex PCR; TCRdb keeps only in-frame clonotypes and omits some of them. The sample lists approximately 1.4 million clones; 98% were seen once. The sequenced sample was naive CD4+ T cells sorted from blood. The subset was: CD45RA+ positively selected. The receptors derive from a man younger than 40 in good health.

The V and J genes are TRBV2 and TRBJ2-6, with D perhaps TRBD1 (5 bases). V was pared by 4 bases and J by 0 bases, with 7 bases between. This CDR3 has 15 amino acids. The V gene's germline CDR1 is SNHLY and CDR2 FYNNEI. CDR3 nucleotide sequence: TGTGCCAGCAGTGTGACAGTCTCTGGGGCCAACGTCCTGACTTTC. This codes for CASSVTVSGANVLTF.

The chain employs TRBV25-1 and TRBJ2-1; D tentatively fits TRBD1 or TRBD2 (5 bases each). This CDR3 is 15 amino acids long. V was trimmed by 8 bases and J by 0 bases, leaving 14 bases between them. The germline V gene has CDR1 MGHDK and CDR2 SYGVNS. CDR3 residues: CASSRGVISYNEQFF. CDR3 coding DNA: TGTGCCAGCTCTAGGGGAGTAATCTCCTACAATGAGCAGTTCTTC. The whole variable domain, filled in from reference TRBV25-1 and TRBJ2-1, reads EADIYQTPRYLVIGTGKKITLECSQTMGHDKMYWYQQDPGMELHLIHYSYGVNSTEKGDLSSESTVSRIRTEHFPLTLESARPSHTSQYLCASSRGVISYNEQFFGPGTRLTVL.

The V call is TRBV29-1, the J call TRBJ1-1; TRBD1 agrees at 7 bases. After removal of 7 bases from V and 4 bases from J, the junction contained 3 bases not matched to a gene. Per germline, CDR1 SQVTM and CDR2 ANQGSEA. This CDR3 is built from 11 residues. CDR3 bases: TGCAGCGCTAACAGGGGCACTGAAGCTTTCTTT. Its protein is CSANRGTEAFF.

The chain uses TRBV7-6 and TRBJ2-7, with 9 positions matching TRBD1. V shed 5 bases, J shed 2 bases, and the junction held 4 bases outside the gene matches. Germline assignment: CDR1 SGHVS and CDR2 FNYEAQ. The CDR3 is made up of 14 amino acids. In DNA, the CDR3 is TGTGCCAGCAGCCGGGACAGGGCAACCTACGAGCAGTACTTC. It is translated as CASSRDRATYEQYF.

The chain joins TRBV30 to TRBJ2-7; D may be TRBD2 (5 bases). Germline V lookup: CDR1 GTSNPN, CDR2 SVGIG (reference sequence). V was cut by 2 bases and J by 2 bases, with 19 bases left in between. This CDR3 comprises 16 residues. The CDR3 spells CAWSTYRTTRAYEQYF. CDR3 sequence (DNA): TGTGCCTGGAGTACATACCGTACAACGAGGGCCTACGAGCAGTACTTC.

The CDR3: CSPFGNEQFF. CDR3 nucleotide sequence: TGCAGTCCCTTTGGCAATGAGCAGTTCTTC. The rearrangement joins TRBV20-1 to TRBJ2-1; D gene uncertain. CDR1 and CDR2 from the germline V gene are DFQATT and SNEGSKA (reference sequence). The CDR3 runs to 10 residues. V was cut by 8 bases and J by 6 bases, with 8 bases left in between.

This CDR3 reads CASSPGTGVNEQFF. Written as DNA, the CDR3 is TGCGCCAGCAGCCCCGGGACAGGGGTAAATGAGCAGTTCTTC. The chain couples TRBV5-1 to TRBJ2-1; 10 bases map to TRBD1. The germline V gene has CDR1 SGHRS and CDR2 YFSETQ. The CDR3 is 14 residues long. The trim removed 4 bases at V and 7 bases at J, leaving 5 bases unmatched.

CDR3 sequence: CASSHRGFETQYF. In DNA form, the CDR3 reads TGTGCCAGCAGCCACAGGGGATTTGAGACCCAGTACTTC. The rearrangement links TRBV11-3 to TRBJ2-5; 7 bases are a match to TRBD1. Germline V gene sequence: CDR1 SGHNT, CDR2 YENEEA. V lost 5 bases, J lost 5 bases, and 5 bases stayed unmatched. The CDR3 has 13 residues.

For this clone: Other nucleotide sequences from this sample produce the same CDR3. The genes are TRBV14 and TRBJ2-6; no reliable D call. V lost 8 bases and J lost 0, with 5 bases in between. This CDR3 spans 13 amino acids. Germline lookup yields CDR1 SGHDN and CDR2 FVKESK. CDR3 residues: CASRSSGANVLTF. CDR3 in DNA: TGTGCCAGCCGGTCCTCTGGGGCCAACGTCCTGACTTTC. The entire variable domain, with the rest obtained from reference TRBV14 and TRBJ2-6, is as follows: EAGVTQFPSHSVIEKGQTVTLRCDPISGHDNLYWYRRVMGKEIKFLLHFVKESKQDESGMPNNRFLAERTGGTYSTLKVQPAELEDSGVYFCASRSSGANVLTFGAGSRLTVL.

The chain's CDR3 is CASGRYNEQFF. The CDR3 DNA reads as TGTGCCAGCGGACGGTACAATGAGCAGTTCTTC. The chain employs TRBV10-3 and TRBJ2-1; D unresolved. The CDR3 covers 11 residues. Germline V lookup: CDR1 ENHRY, CDR2 SYGVKD. Trimming took off 10 bases at V and 4 bases at J, with 8 bases between the two ends.

A note on this clone: The identical CDR3 is also encoded by other nucleotide sequences in the sample. The CDR3 DNA reads as TGTGCCAGCAGCGTAGGGCGGGAGGGCCGCACAGATACGCAGTATTTT. Protein sequence: CASSVGREGRTDTQYF. This rearrangement joins TRBV9 to TRBJ2-3, with 9 bases fitting TRBD2. V trimming: 0 bases; J trimming: 1 base; junction bases outside the gene matches: 3. The CDR3 spans 16 residues. CDR1 and CDR2 from the germline V gene are SGDLS and YYNGEE.

The gene calls are TRBV27 and TRBJ2-7, with 14 bases fitting TRBD2. V lost 5 bases to trimming and J lost 0 bases; unmatched junction nucleotides: 9. There are 18 residues in the CDR3. Germline V gene lookup returns CDR1 MNHEY and CDR2 SMNVEV (reference sequence). This CDR3 is CASSQGLAGDPTSYEQYF. In DNA form, the CDR3 reads TGTGCCAGCAGTCAGGGACTAGCGGGAGACCCAACCTCCTACGAGCAGTACTTC.

This chain connects TRBV27 to TRBJ2-3; D remains ambiguous. Germline values: CDR1 MNHEY, CDR2 SMNVEV (reference sequence). This CDR3 has 15 residues. The ends were cut back, 5 bases at V and 2 bases at J, with 14 bases in the middle. In DNA, the CDR3 is TGTGCCAGCAGTGCCCGACTTTCCCCCACAGATACGCAGTATTTT. Its protein product is CASSARLSPTDTQYF.

This sequence joins TRBV6-5 and TRBJ1-2; D not resolved. Germline V gene data show CDR1 as MNHEY and CDR2 as SVGAGI. Trimming took off 2 bases at V and 8 bases at J, with 18 bases between the two ends. The CDR3 is made up of 15 amino acids. CDR3 nucleotides: TGTGCCAGCAGTTACCCTGCTCTAGGCCGTGGCGGCTACACCTTC. This gives the protein CASSYPALGRGGYTF.

V is TRBV28 and J is TRBJ2-1; TRBD1 agrees at 8 bases. Germline CDR1 reads MDHEN; CDR2 reads SYDVKM. The V segment lost 1 base and the J segment 7 bases; nucleotides outside the gene matches: 3. The CDR3 sequence is 14 residues long. The CDR3 DNA follows: TGTGCCAGCAGTTTATTTACAGGGGGGAATGAGCAGTTCTTC. This gives the protein CASSLFTGGNEQFF.

The gene calls are TRBV28 and TRBJ2-1; unclear D gene. The V end was cut by 3 bases, the J end by 5 bases, with 8 bases between. Germline V gives CDR1 MDHEN, CDR2 SYDVKM. This CDR3 has 13 amino acids. The CDR3 sequence: CASSFRANNEQFF. The CDR3 bases are TGTGCCAGCAGTTTCCGGGCCAACAATGAGCAGTTCTTC.

The chain joins TRBV7-2 to TRBJ2-2, with D possibly called TRBD1 or TRBD2 (5 bases each). Germline V gene sequence: CDR1 SGHTA, CDR2 FQGNSA. V lost 2 bases and J lost 6, with 10 bases in between. The CDR3 has 14 residues. CDR3 bases: TGTGCCAGCAGCTTAACCCGGGGCGCCGGGGAGCTGTTTTTT. This encodes CASSLTRGAGELFF.

The V call is TRBV5-1, the J call TRBJ1-1; D ambiguous. Deletions cut 4 bases from V and 5 bases from J, with 12 bases between. Germline V gene data show CDR1 as SGHRS and CDR2 as YFSETQ. The CDR3 loop spans 13 amino acids. The chain's CDR3 is CASSRHQETEAFF. DNA for the CDR3: TGCGCCAGCAGCCGACATCAGGAAACTGAAGCTTTCTTT.

J is TRBJ2-1 and V is TRBV9; 7 nucleotides agree with TRBD2. In germline, CDR1 is SGDLS, CDR2 YYNGEE. The CDR3 runs 16 residues. V trimming: 0 bases; J trimming: 1 base; junction bases outside the gene matches: 4. The CDR3 region is CASSVGAGVSYNEQFF. CDR3 DNA: TGTGCCAGCAGCGTAGGGGCGGGAGTATCCTACAATGAGCAGTTCTTC.